This TCR beta chain was sequenced for a study of blood T cells in healthy people across ages. General study results and limits: Expanded clonotype changes were possibly confounded by unknown donor CMV status. Naive T cell percentage by flow cytometry tracked strongly with beta diversity.

Together with a sample-barcoded 5' primer, a J-beta primer mix was included in a second PCR lasting about 6 to 11 cycles. MiXCR, applied by TCRdb to the 5' RACE reads, yields one record per CDR3 protein. The table lists 1.2 million to 1.5 million distinct CDR3 sequences, 45% to 70% of them singletons. In regard to this clonotype: Its antigen is not known.

Isolation of PBMCs gave at least 6.5 million cells per sample. The CDR3 is made up of 14 amino acids. The germline V and J ends were trimmed by 1 base and 0 bases, with 8 bases remaining between them. Per the germline V gene, CDR1 is SGHKS and CDR2 is YYEKEE (reference sequence). The sequencing input was blood. The chain carries TRBV5-5 and TRBJ2-7; unclear D gene. The clonotype was recovered from a young man in good health. The DNA for the CDR3 is TGTGCCAGCAGCTTGTTTCTGGACTCCTACGAGCAGTACTTC. Its protein is CASSLFLDSYEQYF.